A single sample gave rise to the 31 T cell receptor beta chains below, sequenced in a study of T cell repertoires in cytomegalovirus infection. No antigen has been identified for these receptors. TCRdb reanalysed the reads using MiXCR and keeps one entry per CDR3 protein. The table shows around 770,000 distinct CDR3 sequences, with 25% to 35% occurring only once. Material: cultured CD8+ T cells from PBMCs, obtained from culture after CMV antigen stimulation. These receptors originate from a human donor in good health (CMV status not recorded). Some clones in this sample may be carry-over from other donors' samples.

This clonotype appeared a few times. The chain recombines TRBV6-2 or TRBV6-3 with TRBJ2-1; TRBD1 aligns across 9 bases. Germline CDR1 and CDR2: MNHEY and SVGEGT. The J segment lost 3 bases and the V segment lost 2 bases, leaving 5 bases of the junction unmatched. CDR3 length: 16 residues. CDR3 amino acids: CASSYNRDRDYNEQFF. In DNA form, the CDR3 reads TGTGCCAGCAGTTACAACCGGGACAGGGACTACAATGAGCAGTTCTTC.

The chain employs TRBV7-6 and TRBJ2-2, with D perhaps TRBD2 (7 bases). Germline V gene data show CDR1 as SGHVS and CDR2 as FNYEAQ. The germline V and J ends were trimmed by 4 bases and 3 bases, with 15 bases remaining between them. This CDR3 region has 16 residues. The chain's CDR3 is CASSSRWGGHTGELFF. The CDR3 DNA follows: TGTGCCAGCAGCTCGAGGTGGGGGGGGCACACCGGGGAGCTGTTTTTT.

This clonotype was picked up one time. The genes are TRBV2 and TRBJ2-3; 7 nucleotides align to TRBD2. V shed 10 bases, J shed 4 bases, and the junction held 11 bases outside the gene matches. The CDR3 totals 14 residues. Germline V gene lookup returns CDR1 SNHLY and CDR2 FYNNEI. The CDR3 coding sequence is TGTGCCACCTGGGCGACTAGCCGGCCAGATACGCAGTATTTT. Translating gives CATWATSRPDTQYF.

This chain links TRBV3-1 with TRBJ2-7, with TRBD2 as a possible D gene (6 bases). The CDR3 sequence is 16 residues long. V was cut by 4 bases and J by 5 bases, with 21 bases left in between. CDR1 and CDR2 from the germline V gene are LGHDT and YNNKEL (reference sequence). This CDR3 reads CASSPTGGVPLDEQYF. The CDR3 nucleotides read TGTGCCAGCAGCCCCACCGGGGGAGTTCCGTTGGACGAGCAGTACTTC.

This clonotype was seen many times. CDR3 region: CSARGVGDNYGYTF. CDR3 DNA sequence: TGCAGTGCACGAGGAGTGGGGGATAACTATGGCTACACCTTC. The chain links TRBV20-1 to TRBJ1-2, with D perhaps TRBD1 (5 bases). Trimming shortened V by 6 bases and J by 1 base, and 15 bases separated the two germline ends. The CDR3 has 14 amino acids. Germline CDR1 is DFQATT and CDR2 is SNEGSKA (reference sequence).

In this sample, this clonotype turned up a few times. V is TRBV11-2 and J is TRBJ1-1; D might be TRBD1 (6 bases). V was pared by 1 base and J by 4 bases, with 16 bases between. CDR3 length: 16 residues. Germline CDR1 is SGHAT and CDR2 is FQNNGV. In DNA, the CDR3 is TGTGCCAGCAGCTTAGGAGAGGCAGGGGTTGTCACTGAAGCTTTCTTT. Translated, it gives CASSLGEAGVVTEAFF. The whole variable domain, remainder taken from reference TRBV11-2 and TRBJ1-1, is EAGVAQSPRYKIIEKRQSVAFWCNPISGHATLYWYQQILGQGPKLLIQFQNNGVVDDSQLPKDRFSAERLKGVDSTLKIQPAKLEDSAVYLCASSLGEAGVVTEAFFGQGTRLTVV.

The chain has TRBV20-1 and TRBJ2-3; no reliable D call. In germline, CDR1 is DFQATT, CDR2 SNEGSKA (reference sequence). There are 12 residues in the CDR3. The CDR3 region has the DNA TGCAGCCCTATAGGGTACACAGATACGCAGTATTTT. Protein sequence: CSPIGYTDTQYF.

Of note for this clonotype: A junction boundary mismatches the germline segment, possibly from a read error. The chain uses TRBV5-4 and TRBJ2-2, with D possibly being TRBD2 (6 bases). This CDR3 spans 12 amino acids. Germline V gene lookup returns CDR1 SGHNT and CDR2 YYREEE (reference sequence). CDR3 nucleotide sequence: TGTGCCAGCAGCTTCACGGCCGGGGAGGTGTTTTTT. As protein: CASSFTAGEVFF.

The chain links TRBV20-1 to TRBJ2-1, with a tentative D call TRBD1 (6 bases). The CDR3 is 15 amino acids. Trimming shortened V by 2 bases and J by 0 bases, and 11 bases separated the two germline ends. Looked up from germline, CDR1 is DFQATT and CDR2 is SNEGSKA (reference sequence). This CDR3 is CSARNRESSYNEQFF. The CDR3, as DNA: TGCAGTGCTAGAAACAGGGAAAGCTCCTACAATGAGCAGTTCTTC.

This clonotype was seen a few times. The chain carries TRBV5-4 and TRBJ1-1; D not resolved. Germline V gives CDR1 SGHNT, CDR2 YYREEE (reference sequence). Deletions cut 3 bases from V and 1 base from J, with 10 bases between. The CDR3 has 14 residues. CDR3 sequence: CASSSTVANTEAFF. The CDR3 coding sequence is TGTGCCAGCAGCTCGACGGTCGCGAACACTGAAGCTTTCTTT.

The chain joins TRBV6-5 to TRBJ1-5, with D possibly TRBD1 on 5 matching bases. This CDR3 comprises 23 residues. Germline CDR1 and CDR2: MNHEY and SVGAGI. The germline V and J ends were trimmed by 4 bases and 6 bases, with 40 bases remaining between them. The CDR3 DNA follows: TGTGCCAGCAGTTCCCACTGGCCAGACAGCCCCGAGCTGTTCCCGGTTCTTGGTCAGCCCCAGCATTTT. It is translated as CASSSHWPDSPELFPVLGQPQHF.

Concerning this clonotype itself: The junction shows a germline mismatch at one end, possibly a read error. V gene TRBV7-3 combines with J gene TRBJ2-1, with D perhaps given as TRBD1 or TRBD2 (5 bases each). The CDR3 loop spans 16 amino acids. CDR1 and CDR2 (germline): SGHTA, FQGTGA. The CDR3 DNA reads TGTGCCACCAGCTTAACCGGGGCTGTTACCTACAATGAGCAGTTCTTC. Protein: CATSLTGAVTYNEQFF.

CDR3: CASSLLFDEQYF. In DNA, the CDR3 is TGCGCCAGCAGCTTACTTTTCGATGAGCAGTACTTC. The rearrangement uses TRBV5-1 and TRBJ2-7; D gene ambiguous. In germline, CDR1 is SGHRS, CDR2 YFSETQ. V lost 2 bases to trimming and J lost 7 bases, with 10 bases between them. The CDR3 has 12 residues.

There are many counts of this clonotype. The chain has TRBV7-2 and TRBJ1-2; possibly TRBD1 for D (5 bases). Germline V lookup: CDR1 SGHTA, CDR2 FQGNSA. CDR3 length: 14 residues. V was trimmed by 4 bases and J by 1 base, leaving 10 bases between them. CDR3 region: CASSSFDSNYGYTF. The CDR3, as DNA: TGTGCCAGCAGCTCCTTCGACAGTAACTATGGCTACACCTTC.

This clonotype was seen ten or more times. This chain connects TRBV12-3 or TRBV12-4 to TRBJ1-1; no clear D gene. This CDR3 is 13 amino acids long. Trimming left V 5 bases short and J 1 base short, with 8 bases between. The CDR3 loop is CASSPMGNTEAFF. Written as DNA, the CDR3 is TGTGCCAGCAGTCCCATGGGGAACACTGAAGCTTTCTTT.

The chain has TRBV6-6 and TRBJ1-6; 7 bases fit TRBD1. J was trimmed by 2 bases and V by 0 bases; bases with no gene match: 4. Germline V CDR1 and CDR2: MNHNY, SVGAGI (reference sequence). The CDR3 has 17 residues. CDR3 nucleotide sequence: TGTGCCAGCAGTTACTCGAGGAGGGGGCCCTATAATTCACCCCTCCACTTT. Translating it yields CASSYSRRGPYNSPLHF.

The J gene is TRBJ1-5, the V gene TRBV6-2 or TRBV6-3, with unresolved D. CDR3 length: 14 amino acids. Germline V CDR1 and CDR2: MNHEY, SVGEGT. Trimming took 7 bases from V and 4 from J, leaving 14 bases between them. The CDR3 DNA sequence: TGTGCCAGCACACTCGCCGGGTGGAATCAGCCCCAGCATTTT. Protein: CASTLAGWNQPQHF.

As concerns this clonotype: This clone may be a read error of a much larger clone one base away. V gene TRBV7-8 combines with J gene TRBJ2-7; 12 bases fit TRBD1. CDR1 is SGHVS, CDR2 FQNEAQ, per germline. CDR3 size: 14 residues. DNA of the CDR3: TGTACCAGCAGCTTAGGGACAGGGGGCGACGAGCAGTACTTC. Protein: CTSSLGTGGDEQYF. The variable domain in full, completed from reference TRBV7-8 and TRBJ2-7, reads GAGVSQSPRYKVAKRGQDVALRCDPISGHVSLFWYQQALGQGPEFLTYFQNEAQLDKSGLPSDRFFAERPEGSVSTLKIQRTQQEDSAVYLCTSSLGTGGDEQYFGPGTRLTVT.

This clonotype was seen many times. The J gene is TRBJ2-2, the V gene TRBV28; possible D gene TRBD2, 5 bases. This CDR3 has 14 amino acids. V was pared by 7 bases and J by 7 bases, with 16 bases between. Germline CDR1 is MDHEN and CDR2 is SYDVKM. CDR3 loop: CASTFIGVSGELFF. CDR3 in DNA: TGTGCCAGCACCTTCATCGGGGTTAGCGGGGAGCTGTTTTTT. The whole variable domain, filled in from reference TRBV28 and TRBJ2-2, reads DVKVTQSSRYLVKRTGEKVFLECVQDMDHENMFWYRQDPGLGLRLIYFSYDVKMKEKGDIPEGYSVSREKKERFSLILESASTNQTSMYLCASTFIGVSGELFFGEGSRLTVL.

On this clonotype: Germline is not matched at one junction end, which may reflect a read error. The chain carries TRBV6-2 or TRBV6-3 and TRBJ2-2, with D possibly matching TRBD1 (6 bases). CDR3 length equals 14 residues. In germline, CDR1 is MNHEY, CDR2 SVGEGT. This CDR3 is CASNTGLNTGELSF. Here the CDR3 DNA reads TGTGCCAGCAATACAGGGCTGAACACCGGGGAGCTGTCTTTT.

In its sample, this clonotype was seen a few times. The chain joins TRBV27 to TRBJ1-4; D call uncertain. This CDR3 contains 14 residues. Germline CDR1 is MNHEY and CDR2 is SMNVEV (reference sequence). The V and J ends lost 3 bases and 4 bases respectively, with 9 bases between them. As DNA, the CDR3 is TGTGCCAGCAGTTTCTACACCGGTAATGAAAAACTGTTTTTT. Encoded protein: CASSFYTGNEKLFF.

The rearrangement links TRBV6-6 to TRBJ1-1; 8 bases line up with TRBD1. Germline loops: CDR1 MNHNY, CDR2 SVGAGI (reference sequence). CDR3 length: 19 residues. Unmatched junction bases numbered 22, after V lost 10 bases and J lost 0 bases. CDR3 bases: TGTGCCAAACCCCCGGGACAGGCTCATTCTACTATCCTGAACACTGAAGCTTTCTTT. Translation gives CAKPPGQAHSTILNTEAFF.

This chain joins TRBV6-1 and TRBJ2-5; 8 bases match TRBD2. The J segment lost 3 bases and the V segment lost 8 bases, leaving 11 bases of the junction unmatched. Per germline, CDR1 MNHNS and CDR2 SASEGT. The CDR3 runs to 15 residues. The CDR3 loop reads CASATELAEEETQYF. CDR3 sequence (DNA): TGTGCCAGCGCGACGGAACTAGCGGAAGAAGAGACCCAGTACTTC.

CDR3 DNA: TGTGCCAGCAGCCAAGAAGCGGGGGGGCCAGATACGCAGTATTTT. This gives the protein CASSQEAGGPDTQYF. The chain combines TRBV4-2 with TRBJ2-3; 10 nucleotides align to TRBD2. The CDR3 totals 15 residues. Germline CDR1 and CDR2: LGHNA and YNFKEQ. After removal of 0 bases from V and 4 bases from J, the junction contained 1 base not matched to a gene.

This clonotype was seen repeatedly, ten times or more. The genes are TRBV7-9 and TRBJ2-1, with D possibly matching TRBD1 (5 bases). The CDR3 has 13 amino acids. CDR1 and CDR2 (germline): SEHNR, FQNEAQ (reference sequence). Between the trimmed V and J ends, which lost 3 bases and 6 bases, there was a span of 9 bases. The CDR3 spells CASSFGASNEQFF. CDR3 bases: TGTGCCAGCAGCTTTGGGGCTAGCAATGAGCAGTTCTTC.

This clonotype was seen just once. The chain links TRBV9 to TRBJ2-5, with TRBD2 identical over 8 bases. Germline CDR1 SGDLS, CDR2 YYNGEE. With 3 bases clipped from V and 4 bases from J, the junction kept 8 bases outside the gene matches. This CDR3 is 15 amino acids long. The CDR3 reads CASSEVGGAAETQYF. As DNA, the CDR3 is TGTGCCAGCAGCGAGGTCGGGGGGGCCGCAGAGACCCAGTACTTC.

This rearrangement joins TRBV4-1 to TRBJ2-1, with a weak D call TRBD2 (6 bases). Germline V lookup: CDR1 MGHRA, CDR2 YSYEKL. This CDR3 region has 15 residues. V dropped 2 bases and J dropped 10 bases, with 18 bases sitting between them. The CDR3 region has the DNA TGCGCCAGCAGCCAAACTGAATCCCTCGGGAGAGAGCAGTTCTTC. This gives the protein CASSQTESLGREQFF.

This clonotype was seen a few times. J is TRBJ1-1 and V is TRBV6-5; D unresolved. The CDR3 loop spans 14 amino acids. In germline, CDR1 is MNHEY, CDR2 SVGAGI. V was trimmed by 0 bases and J by 2 bases, leaving 7 bases between them. CDR3 coding DNA: TGTGCCAGCAGTTACTCAAACGGAAACACTGAAGCTTTCTTT. It translates to CASSYSNGNTEAFF.

This chain links TRBV7-2 with TRBJ2-1; 9 bases are a match to TRBD2. In germline, CDR1 is SGHTA, CDR2 FQGNSA. V lost 2 bases to trimming and J lost 5 bases; unmatched junction nucleotides: 10. This CDR3 is built from 17 residues. The CDR3 DNA reads as TGTGCCAGCAGCTTATGGGCTAGCGGGGTTTCCCACAATGAGCAGTTCTTC. This sequence encodes CASSLWASGVSHNEQFF. The variable domain in full, completed from reference TRBV7-2 and TRBJ2-1, reads GAGVSQSPSNKVTEKGKDVELRCDPISGHTALYWYRQSLGQGLEFLIYFQGNSAPDKSGLPSDRFSAERTGGSVSTLTIQRTQQEDSAVYLCASSLWASGVSHNEQFFGPGTRLTVL.

V usage is TRBV5-6 and J usage is TRBJ2-7; 7 bases agree with TRBD1. The CDR3 has 17 amino acids. CDR1 and CDR2 (germline): SGHDT, YYEEEE. The V segment lost 4 bases and the J segment 0 bases; nucleotides outside the gene matches: 13. DNA of the CDR3: TGTGCCAGCAGCCCTAAGCTAATGGACAGGATCTCCTACGAGCAGTACGTC. It codes for CASSPKLMDRISYEQYV.

The chain recombines TRBV7-9 with TRBJ1-1, with D perhaps TRBD1 (5 bases). Germline CDR1 is SEHNR and CDR2 is FQNEAQ (reference sequence). V lost 1 base to trimming and J lost 4 bases, with 13 bases between them. The CDR3 is made up of 15 amino acids. CDR3: CASSLEARVGTEAFF. The CDR3 DNA sequence: TGTGCCAGCAGCTTAGAGGCCAGGGTTGGCACTGAAGCTTTCTTT.